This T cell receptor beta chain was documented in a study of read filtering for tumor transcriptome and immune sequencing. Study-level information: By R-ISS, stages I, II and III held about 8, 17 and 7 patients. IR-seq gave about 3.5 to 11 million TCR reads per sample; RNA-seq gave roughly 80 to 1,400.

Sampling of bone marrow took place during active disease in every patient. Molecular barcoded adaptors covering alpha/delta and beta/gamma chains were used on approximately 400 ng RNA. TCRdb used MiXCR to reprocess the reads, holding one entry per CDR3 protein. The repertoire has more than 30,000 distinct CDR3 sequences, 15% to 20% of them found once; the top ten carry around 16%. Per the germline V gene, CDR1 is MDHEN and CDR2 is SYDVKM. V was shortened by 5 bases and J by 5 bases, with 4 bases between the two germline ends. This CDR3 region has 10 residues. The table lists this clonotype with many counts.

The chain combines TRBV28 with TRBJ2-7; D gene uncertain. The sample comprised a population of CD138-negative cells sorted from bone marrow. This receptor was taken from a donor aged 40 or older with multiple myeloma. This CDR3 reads CASSTHEQYF. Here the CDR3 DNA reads TGTGCCAGCAGTACTCACGAGCAGTACTTC.